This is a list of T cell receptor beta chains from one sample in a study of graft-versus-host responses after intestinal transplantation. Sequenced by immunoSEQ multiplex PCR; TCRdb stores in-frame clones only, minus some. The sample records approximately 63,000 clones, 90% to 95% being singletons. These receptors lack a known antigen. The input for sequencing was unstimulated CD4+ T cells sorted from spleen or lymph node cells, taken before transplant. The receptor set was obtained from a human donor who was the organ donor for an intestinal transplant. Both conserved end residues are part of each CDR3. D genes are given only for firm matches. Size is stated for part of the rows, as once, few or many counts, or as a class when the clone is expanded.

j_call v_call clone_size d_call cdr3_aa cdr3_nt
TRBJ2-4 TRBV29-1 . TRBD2 CSVGTSPKHIQYF TGCAGCGTTGGGACTAGCCCCAAGCACATTCAGTACTTC
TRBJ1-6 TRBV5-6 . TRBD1 CASRSLRDSYNSPLHF TGTGCCAGCAGGTCCCTCCGGGACAGCTATAATTCACCCCTCCACTTT
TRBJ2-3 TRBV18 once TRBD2 CASSPRLAGGQGTDTQYF TGTGCCAGCTCACCCCGACTAGCGGGGGGGCAGGGCACAGATACGCAGTATTTT
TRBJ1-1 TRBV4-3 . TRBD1 CASSQGWDRGLGASINTEAFF TGCGCCAGCAGCCAAGGATGGGACAGGGGGCTGGGGGCTTCAATTAACACTGAAGCTTTCTTT
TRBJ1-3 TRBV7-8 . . CASSPGRRASGNTIYF TGTGCCAGCAGCCCCGGTCGGCGAGCCTCTGGAAACACCATATATTTT
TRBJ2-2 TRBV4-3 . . CASSQAPRGSGELFF TGCGCCAGCAGCCAAGCCCCGAGGGGGTCCGGGGAGCTGTTTTTT
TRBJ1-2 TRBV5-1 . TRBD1 CASSLWGQGGGYTF TGCGCCAGCAGCTTGTGGGGACAGGGCGGTGGCTACACCTTC
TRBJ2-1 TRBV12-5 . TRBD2 CASGLSPGLAYLSYNEQFF TGTGCTAGTGGTTTGAGCCCCGGACTAGCGTATCTCTCCTACAATGAGCAGTTCTTC
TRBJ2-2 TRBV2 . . CASSEQGLLNTGELFF TGTGCCAGCAGTGAGCAGGGGCTTCTGAACACCGGGGAGCTGTTTTTT
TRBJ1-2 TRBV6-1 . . CASSRDGNYGYTF TGTGCCAGCAGTCGGGACGGAAACTATGGCTACACCTTC
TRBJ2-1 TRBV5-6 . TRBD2 CASSPTLPTSGIYNEQFF TGTGCCAGCAGCCCCACCCTCCCTACTAGCGGAATATACAATGAGCAGTTCTTC
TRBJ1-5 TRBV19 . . CASSRNRGDQPQHF TGTGCCAGTAGTCGAAATAGGGGAGATCAGCCCCAGCATTTT
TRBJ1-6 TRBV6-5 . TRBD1 CASRPPGQGNSPLHF TGTGCCAGCAGACCTCCGGGACAGGGTAATTCACCCCTCCACTTT
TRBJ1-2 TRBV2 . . CASRVGRVTYGYTF TGTGCCAGCAGAGTTGGACGGGTCACCTATGGCTACACCTTC
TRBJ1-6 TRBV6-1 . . CASHSGGGLVSPLHF TGTGCCAGCCACTCCGGGGGGGGCCTCGTTTCACCCCTCCACTTT